The rows below give T cell receptor beta chains drawn from one sample of a study of blood T cell repertoires in COVID-19. Sequencing was performed with immunoSEQ multiplex PCR; in TCRdb, only in-frame clones are kept and a portion is missing. This sample has 200,000 to 300,000 clones; approximately 80% occur once, and the top ten carry more than 25%. Sample: peripheral blood. The receptors originated from a man aged 35-49 years with acute or convalescent COVID-19. The CDR3 runs from the conserved cysteine through the conserved F or W. The D gene is left open where the match is weak. Expanded clones are given a class, and other clones once, few, many or no size at all.

D	V	size	J	CDR3	DNA
-	TRBV7-9	-	TRBJ2-5	CASSFRGSFQETQYF	TGTGCCAGCAGCTTTCGTGGGAGTTTCCAAGAGACCCAGTACTTC
TRBD1	TRBV2	many	TRBJ2-7	CASSGQGESEQYF	TGTGCCAGCAGTGGACAGGGGGAAAGCGAGCAGTACTTC
-	TRBV9	many	TRBJ2-6	CASIPFESGANVLTF	TGTGCCAGCATTCCTTTTGAGTCTGGGGCCAACGTCCTGACTTTC
-	TRBV10-3	few	TRBJ2-5	CAINDSDQETQYF	TGTGCCATCAATGACAGCGACCAAGAGACCCAGTACTTC
-	TRBV7-2	-	TRBJ1-3	CASSLVGTISLNTIYF	TGTGCCAGCAGCTTAGTGGGGACAATCAGTTTAAACACCATATATTTT
TRBD1	TRBV4-1	few	TRBJ1-6	CASSQDSSGTGVVHLHF	TGCGCCAGCAGCCAAGATTCGTCCGGGACAGGGGTGGTCCACCTCCACTTT
TRBD1	TRBV6-5	-	TRBJ1-1	CASSDRDTEAFF	TGTGCCAGCTCCGACAGGGACACTGAAGCTTTCTTT
-	TRBV19	-	TRBJ1-2	CASTITGIRATNYGYTF	TGTGCCAGTACCATAACAGGGATCCGCGCCACTAACTATGGCTACACCTTC
-	TRBV5-6	few	TRBJ2-1	CASSLVRGSSYNEQFF	TGTGCCAGCAGCTTGGTTCGGGGTAGCTCCTACAATGAGCAGTTCTTC
TRBD2	TRBV5-6	-	TRBJ2-5	CASSLASGRETQYF	TGTGCCAGCAGCCTGGCTAGCGGAAGAGAGACCCAGTACTTC
TRBD2	TRBV29-1	-	TRBJ2-3	CSAGTRVSADTQYF	TGCAGCGCAGGGACTAGAGTTAGCGCAGATACGCAGTATTTT
-	TRBV10-3	few	TRBJ2-5	CAISESVGGAGETQYF	TGTGCCATCAGTGAGTCCGTGGGGGGGGCCGGAGAGACCCAGTACTTC
-	TRBV14	-	TRBJ1-6	CASSQDGEGGGSPLHF	TGTGCCAGCAGCCAAGATGGCGAGGGAGGAGGATCACCCCTCCACTTT
TRBD1	TRBV7-3	-	TRBJ2-3	CASSLGQATDTQYF	TGTGCCAGCAGCTTAGGACAGGCTACAGATACGCAGTATTTT
-	TRBV19	-	TRBJ1-2	CASSVRGGYGYTF	TGTGCCAGTAGTGTAAGGGGCGGCTATGGCTACACCTTC